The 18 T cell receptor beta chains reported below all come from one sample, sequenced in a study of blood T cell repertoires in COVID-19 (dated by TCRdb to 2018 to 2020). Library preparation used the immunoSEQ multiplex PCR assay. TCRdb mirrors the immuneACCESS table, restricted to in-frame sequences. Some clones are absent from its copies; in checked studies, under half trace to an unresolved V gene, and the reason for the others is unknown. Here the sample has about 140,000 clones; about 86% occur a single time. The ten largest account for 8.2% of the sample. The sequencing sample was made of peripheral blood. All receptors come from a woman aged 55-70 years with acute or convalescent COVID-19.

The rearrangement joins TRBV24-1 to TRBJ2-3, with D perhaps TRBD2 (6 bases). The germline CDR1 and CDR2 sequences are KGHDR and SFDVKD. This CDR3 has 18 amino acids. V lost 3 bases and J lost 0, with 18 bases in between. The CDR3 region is CATSDPRGSGPSTDTQYF. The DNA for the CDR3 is TGTGCCACCAGTGATCCCCGGGGTAGCGGACCTAGCACAGATACGCAGTATTTT.

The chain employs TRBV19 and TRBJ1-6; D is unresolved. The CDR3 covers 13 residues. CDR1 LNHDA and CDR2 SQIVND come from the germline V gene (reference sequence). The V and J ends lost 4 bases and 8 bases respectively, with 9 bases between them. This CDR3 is CASSTPPDSPLHF. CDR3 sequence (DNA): TGTGCCAGTAGTACACCTCCGGATTCACCCCTCCACTTT.

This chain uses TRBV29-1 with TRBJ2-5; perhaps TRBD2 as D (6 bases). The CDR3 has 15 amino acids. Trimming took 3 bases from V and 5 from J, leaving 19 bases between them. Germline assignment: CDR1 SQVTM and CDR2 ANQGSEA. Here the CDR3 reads CSVDGRGTQEETQYF. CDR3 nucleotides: TGCAGCGTTGACGGGAGAGGGACCCAAGAGGAGACCCAGTACTTC.

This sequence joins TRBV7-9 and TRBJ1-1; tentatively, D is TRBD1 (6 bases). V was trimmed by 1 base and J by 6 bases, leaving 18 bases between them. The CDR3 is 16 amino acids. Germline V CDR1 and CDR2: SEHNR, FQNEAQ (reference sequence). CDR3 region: CASSLGSWNRQAEAFF. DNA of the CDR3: TGTGCCAGCAGCTTAGGTTCGTGGAACAGACAGGCTGAAGCTTTCTTT.

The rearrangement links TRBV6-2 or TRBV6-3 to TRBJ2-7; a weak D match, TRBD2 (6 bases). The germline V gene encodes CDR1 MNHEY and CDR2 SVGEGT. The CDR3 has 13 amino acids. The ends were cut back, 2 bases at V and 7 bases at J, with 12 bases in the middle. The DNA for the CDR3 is TGTGCCAGCAGTTACGCGGGGTCCCTGGAGCAGTACTTC. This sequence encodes CASSYAGSLEQYF.

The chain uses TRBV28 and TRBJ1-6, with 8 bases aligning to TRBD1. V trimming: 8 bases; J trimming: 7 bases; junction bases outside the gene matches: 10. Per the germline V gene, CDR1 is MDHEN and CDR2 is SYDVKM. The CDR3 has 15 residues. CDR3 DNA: TGTGCCAGCCGATACGGGCAGGGGGCGAATTCACCCCTCCACTTT. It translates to CASRYGQGANSPLHF.

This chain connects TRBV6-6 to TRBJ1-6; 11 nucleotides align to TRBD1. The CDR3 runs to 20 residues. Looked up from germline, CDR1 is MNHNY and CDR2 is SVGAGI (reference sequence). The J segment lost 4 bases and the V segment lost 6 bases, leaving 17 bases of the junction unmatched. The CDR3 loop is CASSRLPPGTGGSYNSPLHF. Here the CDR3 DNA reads TGTGCCAGCAGCCGCCTCCCCCCAGGGACAGGGGGGAGTTATAATTCACCCCTCCACTTT.

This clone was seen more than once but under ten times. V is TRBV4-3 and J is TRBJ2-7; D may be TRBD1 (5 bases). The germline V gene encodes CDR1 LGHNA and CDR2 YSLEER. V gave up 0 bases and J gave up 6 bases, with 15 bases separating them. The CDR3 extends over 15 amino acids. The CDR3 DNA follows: TGCGCCAGCAGCCAAGATCTGAACAGGAAGGGCGAGCAGTACTTC. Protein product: CASSQDLNRKGEQYF.

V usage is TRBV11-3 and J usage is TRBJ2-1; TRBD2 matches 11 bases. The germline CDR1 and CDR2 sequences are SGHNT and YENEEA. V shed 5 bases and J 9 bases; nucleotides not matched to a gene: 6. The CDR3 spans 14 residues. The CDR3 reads CASSTVAGGREQFF. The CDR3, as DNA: TGTGCCAGCAGCACCGTAGCGGGGGGGCGTGAGCAGTTCTTC. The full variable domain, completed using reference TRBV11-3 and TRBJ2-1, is EAGVVQSPRYKIIEKKQPVAFWCNPISGHNTLYWYLQNLGQGPELLIRYENEEAVDDSQLPKDRFSAERLKGVDSTLKIQPAELGDSAVYLCASSTVAGGREQFFGPGTRLTVL.

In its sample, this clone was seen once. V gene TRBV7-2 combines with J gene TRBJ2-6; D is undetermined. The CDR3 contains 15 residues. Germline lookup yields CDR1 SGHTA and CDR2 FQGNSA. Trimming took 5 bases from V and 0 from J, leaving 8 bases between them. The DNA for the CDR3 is TGTGCCAGCAGCCTCGACAACTCTGGGGCCAACGTCCTGACTTTC. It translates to CASSLDNSGANVLTF.

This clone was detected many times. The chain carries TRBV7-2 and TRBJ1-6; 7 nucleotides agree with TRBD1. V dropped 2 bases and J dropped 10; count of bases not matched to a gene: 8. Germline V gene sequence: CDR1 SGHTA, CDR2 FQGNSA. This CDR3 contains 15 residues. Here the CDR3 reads CASSLNRGHGSPLHF. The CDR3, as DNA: TGTGCCAGCAGCTTAAATAGGGGGCATGGGTCACCCCTCCACTTT. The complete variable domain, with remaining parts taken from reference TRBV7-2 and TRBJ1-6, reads GAGVSQSPSNKVTEKGKDVELRCDPISGHTALYWYRQSLGQGLEFLIYFQGNSAPDKSGLPSDRFSAERTGGSVSTLTIQRTQQEDSAVYLCASSLNRGHGSPLHFGNGTRLTVT.

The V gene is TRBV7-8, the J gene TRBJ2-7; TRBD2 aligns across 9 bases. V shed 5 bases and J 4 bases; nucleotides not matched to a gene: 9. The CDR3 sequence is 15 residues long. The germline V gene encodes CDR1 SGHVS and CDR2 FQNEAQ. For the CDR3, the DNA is TGTGCCAGCAGCGACACCCTAGCGGGGAAATACGAGCAGTACTTC. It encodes CASSDTLAGKYEQYF.

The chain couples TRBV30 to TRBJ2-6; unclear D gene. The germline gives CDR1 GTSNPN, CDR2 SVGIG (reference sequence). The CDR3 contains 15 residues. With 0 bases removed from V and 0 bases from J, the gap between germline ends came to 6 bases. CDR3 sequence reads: CAWSVLGSGANVLTF. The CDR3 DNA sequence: TGTGCCTGGAGTGTACTTGGCTCTGGGGCCAACGTCCTGACTTTC.

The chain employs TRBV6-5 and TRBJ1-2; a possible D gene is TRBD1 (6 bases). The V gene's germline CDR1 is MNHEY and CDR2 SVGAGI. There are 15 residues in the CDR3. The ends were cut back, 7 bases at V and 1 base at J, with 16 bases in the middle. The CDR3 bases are TGTGCCAGCAAGAAAGGGGGGGCCGTTAACTATGGCTACACCTTC. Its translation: CASKKGGAVNYGYTF.

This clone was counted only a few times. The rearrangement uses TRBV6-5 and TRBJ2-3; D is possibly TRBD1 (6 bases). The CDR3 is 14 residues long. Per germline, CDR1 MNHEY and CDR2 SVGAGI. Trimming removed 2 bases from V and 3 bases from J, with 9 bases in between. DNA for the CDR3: TGTGCCAGCAGTTACAGAAGGGGGACAGATACGCAGTATTTT. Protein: CASSYRRGTDTQYF.

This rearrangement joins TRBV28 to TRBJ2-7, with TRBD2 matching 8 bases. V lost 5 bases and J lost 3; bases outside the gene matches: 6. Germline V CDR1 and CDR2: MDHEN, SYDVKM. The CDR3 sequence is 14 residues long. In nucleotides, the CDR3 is TGTGCCAGCAGTCCTGGACTAGCACTCTACGAGCAGTACTTC. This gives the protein CASSPGLALYEQYF.

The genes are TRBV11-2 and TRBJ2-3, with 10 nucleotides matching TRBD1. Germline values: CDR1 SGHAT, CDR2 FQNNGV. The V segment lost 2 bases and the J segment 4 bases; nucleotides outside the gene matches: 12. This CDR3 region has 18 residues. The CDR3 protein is CASSLRRGTGVQSDTQYF. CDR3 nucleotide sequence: TGTGCCAGCAGCTTAAGGAGGGGGACAGGGGTTCAATCAGATACGCAGTATTTT.

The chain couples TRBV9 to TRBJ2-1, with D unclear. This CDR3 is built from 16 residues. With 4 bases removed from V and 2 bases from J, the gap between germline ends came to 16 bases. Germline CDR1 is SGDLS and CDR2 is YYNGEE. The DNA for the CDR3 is TGTGCCAGCAGCCCAAAACCAGGTCAAACCTACAATGAGCAGTTCTTC. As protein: CASSPKPGQTYNEQFF.